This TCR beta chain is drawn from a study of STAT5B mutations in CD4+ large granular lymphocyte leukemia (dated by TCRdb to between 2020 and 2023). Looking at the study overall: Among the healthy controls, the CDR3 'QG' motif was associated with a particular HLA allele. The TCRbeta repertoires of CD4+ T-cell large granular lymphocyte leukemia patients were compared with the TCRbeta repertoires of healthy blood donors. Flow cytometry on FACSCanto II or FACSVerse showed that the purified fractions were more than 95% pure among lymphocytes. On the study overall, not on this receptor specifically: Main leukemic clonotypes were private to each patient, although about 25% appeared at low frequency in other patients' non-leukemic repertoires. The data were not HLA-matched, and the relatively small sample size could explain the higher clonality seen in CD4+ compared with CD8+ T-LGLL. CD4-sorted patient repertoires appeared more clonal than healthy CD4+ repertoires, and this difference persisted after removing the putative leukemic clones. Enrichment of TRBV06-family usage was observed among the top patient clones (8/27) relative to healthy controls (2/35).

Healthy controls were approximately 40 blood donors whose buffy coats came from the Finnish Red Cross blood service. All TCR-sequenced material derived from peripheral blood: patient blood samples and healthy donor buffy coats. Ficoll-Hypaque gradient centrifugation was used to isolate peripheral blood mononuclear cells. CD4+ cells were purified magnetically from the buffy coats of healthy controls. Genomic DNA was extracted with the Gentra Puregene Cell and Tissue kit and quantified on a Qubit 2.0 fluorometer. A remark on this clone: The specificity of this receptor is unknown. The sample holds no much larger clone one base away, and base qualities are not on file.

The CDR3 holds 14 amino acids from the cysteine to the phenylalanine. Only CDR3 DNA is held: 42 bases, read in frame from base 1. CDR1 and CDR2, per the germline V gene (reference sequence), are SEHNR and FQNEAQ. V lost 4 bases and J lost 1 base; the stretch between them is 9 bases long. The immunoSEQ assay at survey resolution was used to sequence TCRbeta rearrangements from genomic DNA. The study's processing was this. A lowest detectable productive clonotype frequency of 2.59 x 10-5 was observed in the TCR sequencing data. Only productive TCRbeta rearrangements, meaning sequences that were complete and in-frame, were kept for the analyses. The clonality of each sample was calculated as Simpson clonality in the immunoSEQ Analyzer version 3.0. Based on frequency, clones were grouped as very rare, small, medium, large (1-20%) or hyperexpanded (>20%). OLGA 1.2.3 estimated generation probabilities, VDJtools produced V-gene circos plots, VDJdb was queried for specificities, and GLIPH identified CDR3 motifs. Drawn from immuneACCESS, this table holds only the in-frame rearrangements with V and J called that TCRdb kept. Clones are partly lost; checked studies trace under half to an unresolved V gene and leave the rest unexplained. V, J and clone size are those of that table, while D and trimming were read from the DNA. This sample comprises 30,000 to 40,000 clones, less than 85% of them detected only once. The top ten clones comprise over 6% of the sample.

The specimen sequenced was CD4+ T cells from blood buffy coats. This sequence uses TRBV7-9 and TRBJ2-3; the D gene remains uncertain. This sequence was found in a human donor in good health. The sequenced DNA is TGTGCCAGCAGCTCCCGTACTCGCACAGATACGCAGTATTTT. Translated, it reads CASSSRTRTDTQYF.